A single sample is the source of the 9 T cell receptor beta chains below, sequenced in a study of high-grade serous ovarian cancer treatment subgroups. Repertoires were generated with immunoSEQ multiplex PCR, while TCRdb's copy carries only in-frame clones and drops some. The sample contains about 39,000 clones, about four fifths of which appear only once. Tumor tissue was taken before any definitive surgery or chemotherapy was given. The sequencing sample was made of tumor tissue. These receptor sequences come from a human donor with high-grade serous ovarian cancer.

The chain links TRBV14 to TRBJ2-7; weak D call: TRBD1 (6 bases). Germline values: CDR1 SGHDN, CDR2 FVKESK. V lost 4 bases and J 3 bases, leaving 13 bases between the germline ends. This CDR3 is built from 14 residues. CDR3 protein: CASSLRDKSYEQYF. In nucleotides, the CDR3 is TGTGCCAGCAGCCTCCGGGACAAAAGCTACGAGCAGTACTTC.

Only a few counts were recorded for this clone. CDR3 amino acids: CASSFLAGGGGTDTQYF. The CDR3 DNA follows: TGTGCCAGCAGTTTCCTAGCGGGAGGGGGGGGCACAGATACGCAGTATTTT. The chain couples TRBV27 to TRBJ2-3, with 12 bases that match TRBD2. The CDR3 is 17 amino acids. CDR1 and CDR2 from the germline V gene are MNHEY and SMNVEV (reference sequence). The V gene end was trimmed by 3 bases and the J gene end by 1 base; junction bases not matched to a gene: 5.

J is TRBJ1-1 and V is TRBV7-3, with 7 bases lining up with TRBD1. V dropped 5 bases and J dropped 0; count of bases not matched to a gene: 6. There are 15 residues in the CDR3. Germline CDR1 reads SGHTA; CDR2 reads FQGTGA. The DNA of the CDR3 is TGTGCCAGCAGCCCGGGACAGTTCATGAACACTGAAGCTTTCTTT. The encoded protein is CASSPGQFMNTEAFF.

V and J are TRBV27 and TRBJ2-5; TRBD2 matches at 7 bases. The germline CDR1 and CDR2 sequences are MNHEY and SMNVEV (reference sequence). The trim removed 7 bases at V and 4 bases at J, leaving 6 bases unmatched. The CDR3 is made up of 13 amino acids. This chain's CDR3 is CASTLREGETQYF. The CDR3, as DNA: TGTGCCAGCACCCTCAGGGAGGGAGAGACCCAGTACTTC.

The V gene is TRBV29-1, the J gene TRBJ2-7, with 9 bases that match TRBD2. The CDR3 length is 13 residues. Per the germline V gene, CDR1 is SQVTM and CDR2 is ANQGSEA. The J segment lost 5 bases and the V segment lost 7 bases, leaving 9 bases of the junction unmatched. CDR3 sequence (DNA): TGCAGCGGGCGGCTTAGCGGGAGACACGAGCAGTACTTC. The encoded protein is CSGRLSGRHEQYF.

The chain links TRBV7-8 to TRBJ2-7; TRBD1 might be the D (6 bases). The CDR3 runs to 15 residues. Germline V lookup: CDR1 SGHVS, CDR2 FQNEAQ. Trimming left V 5 bases short and J 0 bases short, with 14 bases between. The CDR3 coding sequence is TGTGCCAGCAGCCCCCGGACAGTTAGCTCCTACGAGCAGTACTTC. Translation: CASSPRTVSSYEQYF.

This clone was recorded a few times. The CDR3 region is CASSIEGGGRDTGELFF. The CDR3 DNA follows: TGTGCCAGTAGTATAGAGGGAGGGGGAAGAGACACCGGGGAGCTGTTTTTT. J is TRBJ2-2 and V is TRBV19, with D tentatively TRBD2 (7 bases). The CDR3 consists of 17 residues. V was trimmed by 0 bases and J by 3 bases, leaving 14 bases between them. Germline CDR1 is LNHDA and CDR2 is SQIVND (reference sequence).

The J gene is TRBJ2-1, the V gene TRBV18; D unresolved. This CDR3 is built from 13 residues. V was trimmed by 4 bases and J by 5 bases, leaving 9 bases between them. CDR1 KGHSH and CDR2 LQKENI come from the germline V gene. CDR3 in DNA: TGTGCCAGCTCACTAAGGAGTAACAATGAGCAGTTCTTC. It yields the protein CASSLRSNNEQFF. Drawing the rest from reference TRBV18 and TRBJ2-1, the complete variable domain is NAGVMQNPRHLVRRRGQEARLRCSPMKGHSHVYWYRQLPEEGLKFMVYLQKENIIDESGMPKERFSAEFPKEGPSILRIQQVVRGDSAAYFCASSLRSNNEQFFGPGTRLTVL.

This sequence joins TRBV28 and TRBJ1-4; 10 bases line up with TRBD1. V dropped 6 bases and J dropped 8; count of bases not matched to a gene: 6. This CDR3 contains 14 residues. The germline gives CDR1 MDHEN, CDR2 SYDVKM. The DNA of the CDR3 is TGTGCCAGCAGCCGGGACAGGGGATTCGAAAAACTGTTTTTT. It specifies CASSRDRGFEKLFF.